This T cell receptor beta chain was identified during a study of control samples from healthy donors and cancer patients. There are a few counts of this clone. The junction had 4 bases not matched to a gene; V was cut back by 1 base and J by 1 base. CDR1 and CDR2 (germline): SNHLY, FYNNEI. The CDR3 totals 16 residues. Profiling relied on immunoSEQ multiplex PCR, and the TCRdb table lists in-frame clones only, not all of them. The sample has around 140,000 clones; approximately 94% are singletons. This receptor was taken from a man younger than 35 in good health. This chain uses TRBV2 with TRBJ2-3; 8 bases line up with TRBD1. The sample comprised blood. The chain's CDR3 is CASSEVVTGGTDTQYF. In nucleotides, the CDR3 is TGTGCCAGCAGTGAAGTAGTGACAGGGGGCACAGATACGCAGTATTTT.